This TCR beta chain appears in the sequencing data of a study of blood T cell repertoires in COVID-19. Study details: Both acute and convalescent COVID-19 samples were obtained from the United States, Italy and Spain. Sources were T cells, B-cell-depleted T cells, or PBMCs; the material itself was cDNA or gDNA.

V dropped 4 bases and J dropped 2 bases, with 13 bases sitting between them. CDR1 is KGHDR, CDR2 SFDVKD, per germline. There are 16 residues in the CDR3. The authors' processing: Estimation of nucleated cell counts relied on the amplification of reference gene primers. The method was immunoSEQ multiplex PCR; TCRdb's version includes in-frame clones alone and lacks a portion of them. V, J and clone size derive from that table, while D and trimming were established from the DNA sequence. Among 35,000 to 45,000 clones listed, approximately 91% were seen once. Sequenced material: peripheral blood. This chain joins TRBV24-1 and TRBJ2-2, with D perhaps TRBD1 (6 bases). The TCR comes from a human donor in a cohort sampled during active COVID-19. The CDR3 here is CATSDIARGNTGELFF. CDR3 in DNA: TGTGCCACCAGTGACATTGCCAGGGGAAACACCGGGGAGCTGTTTTTT.